The 20 T cell receptor beta chains below come from one sample, sequenced in a study of shared clonotypes between healthy human individuals. Generated by immunoSEQ multiplex PCR, the TCRdb table keeps only in-frame clones and is missing some. The data hold some 2,500,000 clones, with more than 85% observed a single time. Sample: naive CD4+ T cells from PBMCs. Documented subset: CD45RA+ positively selected. The receptor source for this set is a man between 18 and 29 years old in good health. Some clones in this sample may be carry-over from other donors' samples.

In regard to this clone: One end of the junction fails to match germline, which may point to a read error. The V gene is TRBV7-3, the J gene TRBJ2-7, with a weak D call TRBD2 (6 bases). The germline V gene has CDR1 SGHTA and CDR2 FQGTGA. The CDR3 totals 15 residues. The CDR3 region is CASSPTGVGPNEQYF. Here the CDR3 DNA reads TGTGCCAGCAGCCCCACGGGGGTAGGACCAAACGAACAGTACTTC.

Only one count was recorded for this clone. Other nucleotide sequences in the sample specify the same CDR3. The chain carries TRBV9 and TRBJ2-2; D is perhaps TRBD1 or TRBD2 (5 bases each). The CDR3 is 15 amino acids. In germline, CDR1 is SGDLS, CDR2 YYNGEE. Deletions cut 2 bases from V and 0 bases from J, with 8 bases between. The CDR3 sequence: CASSVVGANTGELFF. The CDR3 nucleotides are TGTGCCAGCAGCGTGGTGGGGGCGAACACCGGGGAGCTGTTTTTT. The whole variable domain, filled in from reference TRBV9 and TRBJ2-2, reads DSGVTQTPKHLITATGQRVTLRCSPRSGDLSVYWYQQSLDQGLQFLIQYYNGEERAKGNILERFSAQQFPDLHSELNLSSLELGDSALYFCASSVVGANTGELFFGEGSRLTVL.

This chain connects TRBV2 to TRBJ2-3; the D gene could be TRBD1 or TRBD2 (9 bases each). CDR3 size: 18 residues. The germline CDR1 and CDR2 sequences are SNHLY and FYNNEI. The ends were cut back, 5 bases at V and 2 bases at J, with 23 bases in the middle. The CDR3 nucleotides read TGTGCCAGCAGTCAGCGGGGGGCGGGACAGGGAGTCACAGATACGCAGTATTTT. It encodes CASSQRGAGQGVTDTQYF.

The genes are TRBV5-1 and TRBJ2-2; D not certain. V was cut by 0 bases and J by 4 bases, with 13 bases left in between. Per germline, CDR1 SGHRS and CDR2 YFSETQ. The CDR3 length is 16 residues. The CDR3 DNA is TGCGCCAGCAGCTTGGGTTCCCAGACACCCACCGGGGAGCTGTTTTTT. Residues: CASSLGSQTPTGELFF.

V and J are TRBV2 and TRBJ1-3, with 9 bases identical to TRBD1. The CDR3 totals 19 residues. Germline trimming cut 6 bases from V and 9 bases from J; bases unmatched to any gene: 24. Germline values: CDR1 SNHLY, CDR2 FYNNEI. The CDR3, as DNA: TGTGCCAGCAGCCACCGGGGGGGAATTGGACAGGGGATCATAGGCACCATATATTTT. It translates to CASSHRGGIGQGIIGTIYF.

This clone was found a few times. This chain connects TRBV11-2 to TRBJ1-1; TRBD1 is a possible D gene (6 bases). CDR3 length equals 14 residues. CDR1 is SGHAT, CDR2 FQNNGV, per germline. The V and J ends lost 2 bases and 3 bases respectively, with 10 bases between them. This CDR3 reads CASSLTGQYTEAFF. The CDR3 DNA reads TGTGCCAGCAGCTTAACAGGACAGTACACTGAAGCTTTCTTT.

The DNA for the CDR3 is TGTGCCAGCAGTACAACCAGGGGCAGGGTTGAGCAGTTCTTC. The encoded protein is CASSTTRGRVEQFF. The chain is built from TRBV6-5 and TRBJ2-1, with D tentatively TRBD1 (6 bases). V lost 5 bases and J lost 9, with 17 bases in between. The CDR3 runs 14 residues. Germline V gene data show CDR1 as MNHEY and CDR2 as SVGAGI.

Here the CDR3 DNA reads TGTGCCAGCAGTGAATTGCCAAGTTCCTACGAGCAGTACTTC. It encodes CASSELPSSYEQYF. This chain links TRBV6-1 with TRBJ2-7, with D unresolved. This CDR3 comprises 14 residues. Looked up from germline, CDR1 is MNHNS and CDR2 is SASEGT. Deletions cut 2 bases from V and 1 base from J, with 9 bases between.

The chain has TRBV28 and TRBJ2-7; the D gene is possibly TRBD2 (7 bases). Germline V gene sequence: CDR1 MDHEN, CDR2 SYDVKM. V shed 5 bases and J shed 3 bases, with 17 bases lying between them. This CDR3 is 15 amino acids long. The CDR3 is CASSPQGGGVYEQYF. As DNA, the CDR3 is TGTGCCAGCAGTCCACAGGGAGGGGGGGTCTACGAGCAGTACTTC.

The V call is TRBV19, the J call TRBJ2-7, with TRBD1 matching 9 bases. This CDR3 has 15 residues. Trimming cost V 5 bases and J 5 bases; bases outside gene matches: 10. Germline loops: CDR1 LNHDA, CDR2 SQIVND (reference sequence). CDR3 DNA: TGTGCCAGTAGTGTCGGGGACAGGGTCCAGAACGAGCAGTACTTC. Encoded protein: CASSVGDRVQNEQYF.

The chain links TRBV29-1 to TRBJ2-1, with D maybe TRBD2 (5 bases). V was trimmed by 3 bases and J by 10 bases, leaving 13 bases between them. The CDR3 has 12 residues. Germline CDR1 is SQVTM and CDR2 is ANQGSEA. The DNA of the CDR3 is TGCAGCGTTGAGGTGTGGGCGGGCGAGCAGTTCTTC. Protein sequence: CSVEVWAGEQFF.

This chain links TRBV6-1 with TRBJ2-2; no clear D. Trimming took 1 base from V and 3 from J, leaving 6 bases between them. Looked up from germline, CDR1 is MNHNS and CDR2 is SASEGT. There are 14 residues in the CDR3. Here the CDR3 reads CASSEDVYTGELFF. DNA of the CDR3: TGTGCCAGCAGTGAAGACGTATACACCGGGGAGCTGTTTTTT.

The chain is built from TRBV5-1 and TRBJ1-4, with D unclear. Germline assignment: CDR1 SGHRS and CDR2 YFSETQ. Between the trimmed V and J ends, which lost 3 bases and 4 bases, there was a span of 4 bases. This CDR3 comprises 12 residues. CDR3 loop: CASSWGNEKLFF. The CDR3 DNA reads as TGCGCCAGCAGCTGGGGTAATGAAAAACTGTTTTTT.

The CDR3 loop reads CASSPGTPMNTEAFF. The CDR3 DNA reads as TGTGCCAGCAGCCCAGGGACACCGATGAACACTGAAGCTTTCTTT. The V call is TRBV7-3, the J call TRBJ1-1; tentative D call: TRBD1 (6 bases). The CDR3 spans 15 residues. V lost 5 bases and J 0 bases, leaving 13 bases between the germline ends. The germline gives CDR1 SGHTA, CDR2 FQGTGA.

The rearrangement links TRBV7-2 to TRBJ2-1; TRBD2 aligns across 13 bases. Germline V gene data show CDR1 as SGHTA and CDR2 as FQGNSA. The junction had 6 bases not matched to a gene; V was cut back by 0 bases and J by 7 bases. The CDR3 spans 17 residues. The chain's CDR3 is CASSLARTSGRANEQFF. In nucleotides, the CDR3 is TGTGCCAGCAGCTTAGCGCGCACTAGCGGGAGGGCAAATGAGCAGTTCTTC.

The V and J genes are TRBV14 and TRBJ2-1; D possibly corresponds to TRBD1 (6 bases). Germline V gene lookup returns CDR1 SGHDN and CDR2 FVKESK. The germline V and J ends were trimmed by 4 bases and 7 bases, with 20 bases remaining between them. The CDR3 has 16 amino acids. The CDR3 spells CASSRYRASGQNEQFF. The CDR3 bases are TGTGCCAGCAGCCGGTACAGGGCGAGCGGCCAGAATGAGCAGTTCTTC. Full variable domain (missing parts from reference TRBV14 and TRBJ2-1): EAGVTQFPSHSVIEKGQTVTLRCDPISGHDNLYWYRRVMGKEIKFLLHFVKESKQDESGMPNNRFLAERTGGTYSTLKVQPAELEDSGVYFCASSRYRASGQNEQFFGPGTRLTVL.

The table lists this clone with a count of one. The rearrangement links TRBV5-4 to TRBJ2-3, with a tentative D call TRBD1 (6 bases). This CDR3 is built from 13 residues. Germline CDR1 is SGHNT and CDR2 is YYREEE (reference sequence). The germline V and J ends were trimmed by 0 bases and 14 bases, with 16 bases remaining between them. In nucleotides, the CDR3 is TGTGCCAGCAGCTTGGATCAGGGGTCCCGACTGTATTTT. This sequence encodes CASSLDQGSRLYF.

The gene calls are TRBV29-1 and TRBJ1-2; TRBD1 agrees at 8 bases. This CDR3 spans 14 amino acids. V shed 5 bases, J shed 0 bases, and the junction held 5 bases outside the gene matches. Germline V gives CDR1 SQVTM, CDR2 ANQGSEA. CDR3 nucleotides: TGCAGCGTTATCGGACAGGGAGCTAACTATGGCTACACCTTC. Translated, it gives CSVIGQGANYGYTF.

This CDR3 reads CASRSPTSGQGNEQFF. The CDR3 DNA sequence: TGTGCCAGCAGATCTCCGACTAGCGGCCAGGGGAATGAGCAGTTCTTC. The chain combines TRBV28 with TRBJ2-1, with 9 bases matching TRBD2. The length of the CDR3 is 16 residues. Germline CDR1 reads MDHEN; CDR2 reads SYDVKM. V shed 6 bases, J shed 7 bases, and the junction held 13 bases outside the gene matches.

The chain joins TRBV7-8 to TRBJ1-2, with unresolved D. Between the trimmed V and J ends, which lost 1 base and 4 bases, there was a span of 13 bases. CDR1 and CDR2 (germline): SGHVS, FQNEAQ. The CDR3 covers 15 residues. The CDR3: CASSLVGTRPYGYTF. The CDR3 DNA sequence: TGTGCCAGCAGCTTAGTGGGAACCCGGCCCTATGGCTACACCTTC. The complete variable domain, with remaining parts taken from reference TRBV7-8 and TRBJ1-2, reads GAGVSQSPRYKVAKRGQDVALRCDPISGHVSLFWYQQALGQGPEFLTYFQNEAQLDKSGLPSDRFFAERPEGSVSTLKIQRTQQEDSAVYLCASSLVGTRPYGYTFGSGTRLTVV.